This TCR beta chain derives from a study of T cells expressing NK-cell markers. TCRdb re-called the 5' RACE reads; one entry per CDR3 protein, DNA not given. The table lists fewer than 550,000 distinct CDR3 sequences, with 1.4% in the top ten. The CDR3 runs 14 residues. Looked up from germline, CDR1 is MNHNS and CDR2 is SASEGT. V is TRBV6-1 and J is TRBJ1-1; with no DNA, the TCRdb D assignment of TRBD1 cannot be verified. The sample comprised blood T cells: a sorted CD56 or NKG2C T cell subset, CD4+ or CD8+ T cells, or bulk PBMC T cells (not recorded which). This sequence was found in a woman aged 45-60 years in good health. The CDR3 protein is CASRLTGANTEAFF.